The present entry profiles one T cell receptor beta chain with its context. One junction end disagrees with the germline gene, perhaps due to a read error. BIOMED2 TRB-A/B primer pools were used in multiplex TRB PCR. TCRdb recomputed calls from the multiplex PCR reads with MiXCR, one row per CDR3 protein. The sample records 20,000 or so distinct CDR3 sequences, 36% being singletons. These data come from a study of T and B cells in COVID-19 patients. TRB was amplified from approximately 250-500 ng of blood genomic DNA. Germline CDR1 reads PRHDT; CDR2 reads FYEKMQ (reference sequence). The CDR3 covers 16 residues.

The specimen sequenced was blood. The genes are TRBV13 and TRBJ2-3, with D possibly being TRBD1 (6 bases). The source is a human donor with active COVID-19. CDR3 region: CASSLGQLALTDTQYF. The CDR3 region has the DNA TGTGCCAGCAGCCTAGGACAGCTAGCCCTCACAGATACGCAGTATTTT.